Listed here is a single T cell receptor beta chain. V shed 0 bases and J 4 bases; nucleotides not matched to a gene: 2. CDR1 is SGHRS, CDR2 YFSETQ, per germline. CDR3 size: 14 residues. As originally analysed: Researchers report that nucleated cell counts were estimated from reference gene primer amplification. Using immunoSEQ multiplex PCR, the repertoire was profiled, and TCRdb retains in-frame clones only, with some absent. That table supplies the V and J calls and clone size; D and trimming were determined from the DNA. The table has tens of thousands of clones, 85% to 90% seen once. The data were taken from a study of blood T cell repertoires in COVID-19. Study context: Material from acute and convalescent COVID-19 was sourced from the United States, Italy and Spain.

The chain couples TRBV5-1 to TRBJ2-5; the match to TRBD1 covers 8 bases. The receptor was derived from a man in his sixties with acute or convalescent COVID-19. Sample: peripheral blood. The CDR3 region has the DNA TGCGCCAGCAGCTTGGGTACAGGGGGAGAGACCCAGTACTTC. Amino acid sequence: CASSLGTGGETQYF.